This T cell receptor (beta chain) was sequenced in a study of OX40 agonist ivuxolimab in advanced cancers. For the study at large: Intravenous ivuxolimab at 0.01 to 10 mg/kg was given to patients every 2 weeks. Patients assigned to dose escalation were diagnosed with hepatocellular carcinoma, melanoma, renal cell or head and neck cancer.

At cycle 4 day 1, cycle 7 day 1, and baseline, blood was sampled. The CDR3 is 13 amino acids. V lost 4 bases and J lost 5, with 12 bases in between. CDR1 is LNHDA and CDR2 is SQIVND in the germline V gene (reference sequence). The data were produced by immunoSEQ multiplex PCR, yet TCRdb's version contains in-frame clones alone and is incomplete. Among some 17,000 clones listed, roughly 87% were seen once. The chain has TRBV19 and TRBJ2-7; D is undetermined. This specimen was CD4+ or CD8+ T cells sorted from blood, taken in a trial of the OX40 agonist ivuxolimab. This TCR was sampled from an adult with an advanced solid tumor such as melanoma, head and neck, liver or kidney cancer. The CDR3 protein is CASSTAAYNEQYF. In nucleotides, the CDR3 is TGTGCCAGTAGTACGGCAGCCTACAACGAGCAGTACTTC.